Below are 20 T cell receptor beta chains sequenced from a single sample in a study of T cells in localized non-small cell lung cancer. The assay was immunoSEQ multiplex PCR, and TCRdb's table has in-frame clones only and misses some. Of 72,000 or so clones detected, 80% to 90% appear once; the ten largest clones hold 21%. Sequencing used peripheral blood, obtained before any cancer treatment. The receptors were gathered from a male donor aged 60 or older with stage III squamous cell lung carcinoma.

This clone was seen a handful of times. In DNA form, the CDR3 reads TGTGCCAGCAGCCGCACCGGGACAGGGAACGAGCAGTACTTC. Residues: CASSRTGTGNEQYF. The chain employs TRBV7-2 and TRBJ2-7; TRBD1 matches 9 bases. V was pared by 5 bases and J by 5 bases, with 7 bases of the junction left unmatched. The germline V gene encodes CDR1 SGHTA and CDR2 FQGNSA. The CDR3 sequence is 14 residues long.

The chain couples TRBV5-6 to TRBJ1-1; D not certain. Germline-derived CDR1 and CDR2 are SGHDT and YYEEEE. The germline V and J ends were trimmed by 0 bases and 3 bases, with 9 bases remaining between them. The CDR3 loop spans 14 amino acids. CDR3 region: CASSLEVSDTEAFF. CDR3 DNA: TGTGCCAGCAGCTTGGAGGTGTCGGACACTGAAGCTTTCTTT. Drawing the rest from reference TRBV5-6 and TRBJ1-1, the complete variable domain is DAGVTQSPTHLIKTRGQQVTLRCSPKSGHDTVSWYQQALGQGPQFIFQYYEEEERQRGNFPDRFSGHQFPNYSSELNVNALLLGDSALYLCASSLEVSDTEAFFGQGTRLTVV.

The genes are TRBV2 and TRBJ1-4; D is unclear. Germline V CDR1 and CDR2: SNHLY, FYNNEI. The CDR3 spans 14 residues. Trimming pared 5 bases from V and 8 bases from J, leaving 15 bases between. In DNA, the CDR3 is TGTGCCAGCAGTCGGACTGGGCGTGGGGAAAAACTGTTTTTT. It is translated as CASSRTGRGEKLFF.

The chain employs TRBV5-1 and TRBJ2-7; D remains ambiguous. V dropped 0 bases and J dropped 0 bases, with 7 bases sitting between them. Germline CDR1 reads SGHRS; CDR2 reads YFSETQ. The CDR3 covers 14 residues. The CDR3 region has the DNA TGCGCCAGCAGCTTGGACGGGTTCTCCTACGAGCAGTACTTC. Translated: CASSLDGFSYEQYF.

The chain is built from TRBV4-1 and TRBJ2-1, with 10 bases that match TRBD1. This CDR3 spans 16 amino acids. With 4 bases clipped from V and 5 bases from J, the junction kept 8 bases outside the gene matches. Germline values: CDR1 MGHRA, CDR2 YSYEKL. The CDR3 nucleotides are TGCGCCAGCAGCCGGGGACAGGGGATGTTAAACAATGAGCAGTTCTTC. Translation gives CASSRGQGMLNNEQFF.

The chain has TRBV18 and TRBJ2-7; TRBD1 matches 7 bases. V trimming: 3 bases; J trimming: 6 bases; junction bases outside the gene matches: 8. This CDR3 region has 14 residues. Looked up from germline, CDR1 is KGHSH and CDR2 is LQKENI. The CDR3 is CASSPTTGFTEQYF. CDR3 in DNA: TGTGCCAGCTCACCGACGACAGGGTTTACCGAGCAGTACTTC.

CDR3 DNA: TGTGCCAGCTCGACAGGGGTTAGGGAAAAACTGTTTTTT. Translated: CASSTGVREKLFF. The chain couples TRBV6-7 to TRBJ1-4; the match to TRBD1 covers 8 bases. TRBV6-7 is assigned to the ORF class and has an uncertain function. The CDR3 has 13 residues. The V gene end was trimmed by 8 bases and the J gene end by 8 bases; junction bases not matched to a gene: 7.

The V call is TRBV9, the J call TRBJ1-1, with TRBD1 as a possible D gene (6 bases). CDR3 length: 14 residues. CDR1 and CDR2 (germline): SGDLS, YYNGEE. The V end was cut by 0 bases, the J end by 6 bases, with 12 bases between. CDR3 DNA sequence: TGTGCCAGCAGCGTAGGGACAGATCCATCTGAAGCTTTCTTT. This translates into CASSVGTDPSEAFF.

V and J are TRBV6-4 and TRBJ2-1; 10 bases line up with TRBD2. Germline V gene lookup returns CDR1 MRHNA and CDR2 SNTAGT. J was trimmed by 3 bases and V by 6 bases; bases with no gene match: 5. This CDR3 region has 15 residues. This CDR3 reads CASSLAGEGYNEQFF. In DNA, the CDR3 is TGTGCCAGCAGCCTAGCGGGGGAGGGCTACAATGAGCAGTTCTTC.

This chain uses TRBV6-4 with TRBJ2-3; D is ambiguous. Germline-derived CDR1 and CDR2 are MRHNA and SNTAGT. This CDR3 has 16 amino acids. V lost 0 bases, J lost 0 bases, and 10 bases lay in between. This chain's CDR3 is CASSDSIGFSTDTQYF. The CDR3 DNA follows: TGTGCCAGCAGTGACTCGATCGGGTTTAGCACAGATACGCAGTATTTT.

The chain uses TRBV7-8 and TRBJ2-6; TRBD1 agrees at 8 bases. This CDR3 region has 18 residues. Germline lookup yields CDR1 SGHVS and CDR2 FQNEAQ. With V trimmed by 5 bases and J by 0 bases, 9 bases remained unmatched. The DNA for the CDR3 is TGTGCCAGCAGCCCCGACAGGGGACGGTCCTCTGGGGCCAACGTCCTGACTTTC. Protein: CASSPDRGRSSGANVLTF.

V usage is TRBV6-5 and J usage is TRBJ1-4; the match to TRBD1 covers 9 bases. V lost 9 bases, J lost 4 bases, and 6 bases stayed unmatched. CDR1 and CDR2 from the germline V gene are MNHEY and SVGAGI. This CDR3 has 14 amino acids. CDR3 bases: TGTGCCAGTTCGGGACAGGGAGATAATGAAAAACTGTTTTTT. It encodes CASSGQGDNEKLFF.

This chain uses TRBV7-9 with TRBJ2-5; D ambiguous. The CDR3 loop spans 15 amino acids. Germline values: CDR1 SEHNR, CDR2 FQNEAQ (reference sequence). Trimming shortened V by 4 bases and J by 1 base, and 13 bases separated the two germline ends. Here the CDR3 DNA reads TGTGCCAGCAGCTGGTCCCTAGGTGGCCAAGAGACCCAGTACTTC. This encodes CASSWSLGGQETQYF.

The genes are TRBV4-2 and TRBJ2-7; D is uncertain. The germline CDR1 and CDR2 sequences are LGHNA and YNFKEQ. The V end was cut by 4 bases, the J end by 0 bases, with 7 bases between. This CDR3 contains 13 residues. CDR3 in amino acids: CASSLEDSYEQYF. In DNA form, the CDR3 reads TGTGCCAGCAGCCTAGAGGACTCCTACGAGCAGTACTTC.

V and J are TRBV19 and TRBJ2-2; D gene uncertain. This CDR3 has 16 residues. Trimming cost V 2 bases and J 4 bases, with 14 bases left between them. From germline, CDR1 is LNHDA and CDR2 SQIVND (reference sequence). The CDR3 nucleotides read TGTGCCAGTAGTATATCCGGGCGATCAAGCACCGGGGAGCTGTTTTTT. Encoded protein: CASSISGRSSTGELFF.

The chain employs TRBV27 and TRBJ2-7; TRBD1 matches 7 bases. V was clipped by 6 bases and J by 3 bases; unmatched bases: 20. CDR1 MNHEY and CDR2 SMNVEV come from the germline V gene (reference sequence). The CDR3 spans 18 residues. Written as DNA, the CDR3 is TGTGCCAGCAGCAAGATCCCTCTTCCGGGACAGCCGAACTACGAGCAGTACTTC. Residues: CASSKIPLPGQPNYEQYF.

This clone has just one count. The chain carries TRBV5-6 and TRBJ2-2; D is perhaps TRBD2 (5 bases). This CDR3 has 14 amino acids. The germline V gene has CDR1 SGHDT and CDR2 YYEEEE. Trimming removed 0 bases at V and 7 bases at J, with 10 bases between. The CDR3 DNA reads TGTGCCAGCAGCTTGGTTCTAGCTGGCGGGGAGCTGTTTTTT. The encoded protein is CASSLVLAGGELFF.

This clone appeared a few times. The chain has TRBV7-2 and TRBJ1-5, with no clear D. CDR3 length equals 13 residues. The ends were cut back, 3 bases at V and 4 bases at J, with 7 bases in the middle. Germline V gene data show CDR1 as SGHTA and CDR2 as FQGNSA. As DNA, the CDR3 is TGTGCCAGCAGCTTGTTTCAGAATCAGCCCCAGCATTTT. Translated, it gives CASSLFQNQPQHF.

V is TRBV5-1 and J is TRBJ2-3; possibly TRBD2 for D (5 bases). Trimming took 0 bases from V and 10 from J, leaving 12 bases between them. Germline CDR1 SGHRS, CDR2 YFSETQ. The CDR3 has 13 residues. This CDR3 is CASSLASLAPQYF. The CDR3 bases are TGCGCCAGCAGCTTGGCCTCTCTAGCACCGCAGTATTTT.

The V call is TRBV6-6, the J call TRBJ2-7, with 7 bases matching TRBD1. Unmatched junction bases numbered 2, after V lost 5 bases and J lost 4 bases. This CDR3 is 12 amino acids long. Germline V gene data show CDR1 as MNHNY and CDR2 as SVGAGI (reference sequence). The CDR3 DNA reads as TGTGCCAGCAGTCAGACAGGGTACGAGCAGTACGTC. Protein sequence: CASSQTGYEQYV.